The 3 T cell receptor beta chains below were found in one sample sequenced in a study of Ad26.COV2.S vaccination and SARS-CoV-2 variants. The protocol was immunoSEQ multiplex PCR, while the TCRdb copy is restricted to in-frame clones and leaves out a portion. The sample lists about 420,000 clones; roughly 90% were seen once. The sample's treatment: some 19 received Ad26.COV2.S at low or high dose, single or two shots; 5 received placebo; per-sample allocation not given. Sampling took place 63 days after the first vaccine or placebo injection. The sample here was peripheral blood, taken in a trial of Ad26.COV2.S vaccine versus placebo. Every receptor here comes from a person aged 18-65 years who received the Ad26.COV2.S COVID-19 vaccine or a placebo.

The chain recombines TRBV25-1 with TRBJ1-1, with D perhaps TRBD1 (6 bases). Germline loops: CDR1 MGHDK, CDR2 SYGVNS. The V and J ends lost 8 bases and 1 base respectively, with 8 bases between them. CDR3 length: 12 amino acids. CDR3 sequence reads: CASARGNTEAFF. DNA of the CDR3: TGTGCCAGCGCCAGGGGGAACACTGAAGCTTTCTTT.

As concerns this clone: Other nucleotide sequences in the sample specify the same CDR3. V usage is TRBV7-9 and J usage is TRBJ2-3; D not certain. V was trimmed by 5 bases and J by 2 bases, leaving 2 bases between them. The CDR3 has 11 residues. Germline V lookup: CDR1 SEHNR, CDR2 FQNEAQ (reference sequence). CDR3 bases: TGTGCCAGCAGCCACACAGATACGCAGTATTTT. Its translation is CASSHTDTQYF.

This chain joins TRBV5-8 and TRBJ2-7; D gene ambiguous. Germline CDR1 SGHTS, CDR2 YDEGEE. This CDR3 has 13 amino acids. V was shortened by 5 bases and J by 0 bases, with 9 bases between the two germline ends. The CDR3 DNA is TGTGCCAGCAGTTACCGAGACTCCTACGAGCAGTACTTC. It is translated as CASSYRDSYEQYF.